Sequencing of this TCR beta chain was carried out in a study of blood T cell repertoires in COVID-19 (dated by TCRdb to about 2020). Regarding the complete study: Samples from collaborators originated in the United States, Italy and Spain and spanned both the acute and convalescent phases of COVID-19. Where available, HLA class I and class II types were obtained from metadata supplied by the sample provider rather than from assay-based typing. Nearly every sample came with metadata listing a de-identified subject ID, COVID-19 status, age in years and sex. Deeply sampled blood TCRbeta repertoires from subjects exposed to, actively infected with, or recovered from COVID-19 were included in the dataset. The samples were drawn from two sources: the first 160 participants of the ongoing ImmuneRACE study, and 1,000 to 1,500 subjects contributed by 6 global collaborators. A freely available public database, intended as a resource for researchers studying the immune response to SARS-CoV-2, is where the repertoires were released. The material from the prospective study consisted of cDNA or gDNA derived from T cells, B-cell-depleted T cells, or PBMCs.

V is trimmed back by 5 bases and J by 4 bases, and the junction contains 11 bases that no gene match accounts for. Via the germline V gene, CDR1 is SGHAT and CDR2 FQNNGV. Counted from cysteine to phenylalanine, this CDR3 has 16 amino acids. Only CDR3 DNA is held: 48 bases, read in frame from base 1. The collaborating institutions used their own protocols to collect whole blood in K2EDTA tubes. For TCRbeta analysis, collaborators shipped samples in one of three forms: frozen whole blood, isolated PBMCs, or DNA extracted from either of those sample types. The immunoSEQ Assay, a bias-controlled multiplex PCR, was used to amplify TCRbeta CDR3 regions from genomic DNA. The study's processing was this. The number of nucleated cells in each sample was estimated from the amplification of reference gene primers within the assay. To quantify the absolute abundance of each unique TCRbeta CDR3 rearrangement, sequence reads were collapsed and filtered. For each sample, productive Simpson clonality was calculated by taking the square root of Simpson's diversity index across productive rearrangements. TCRdb's version of the immuneACCESS table is confined to in-frame rearrangements and falls short of the full clone set. An unresolved V gene accounts for under half of the shortfall where checked; the remainder is of unknown origin. That table gives V, J and clone size, and the DNA gave D and trimming. The table for this sample lists fewer than 120,000 clones; 60% to 80% of them were counted only once. Of the sample, approximately 16% falls within the top ten clones.

General findings and caveats noted by the study authors: The amount of clinical and demographic metadata varied by source and participant and was provided uncurated.

Only one count was recorded for this clone. Its antigen is currently not known. No per-base quality is available; no much larger clone lies one base away. The clonotype was recovered from a woman aged 80 or over with active or convalescent COVID-19. The specimen sequenced was peripheral blood. The chain joins TRBV11-2 to TRBJ1-2; TRBD1 matches 9 bases in the middle. DNA sequence: TGTGCCAGCAGCCCCCGACAGGGGGGCGAAGGCTATGGCTACACCTTC. It encodes CASSPRQGGEGYGYTF.